Sequencing of this TCR beta chain was carried out in a study of tumor and adjacent non-tumor tissue in lung cancer. Turning to this clonotype: Compared with germline, one end of the junction differs, possibly owing to a read error.

This CDR3 contains 17 residues. Germline values: CDR1 SGHNT, CDR2 YYREEE (reference sequence). The template was RNA from unsorted bulk tissue. TCRbeta libraries were built with three rounds of nested PCR, modified from ARM-PCR. TCRdb re-analysed the multiplex PCR reads in MiXCR, keeping a single row per CDR3 protein. The top ten hold 20% to 25% of the sample, which has fewer than 130,000 distinct CDR3 sequences, about 80% seen once. This chain joins TRBV5-4 and TRBJ2-1; 11 bases align to TRBD2. The sequence derives from a man aged 70-80 years with non-small cell lung cancer. The specimen sequenced was lung tumor tissue. The DNA of the CDR3 is TGTGCCAGGAGCTACGGACTAGCGGGTTACTCCTACAATGAGCAGTTTTTC. Its translation: CARSYGLAGYSYNEQFF.